The 17 T cell receptor beta chains presented below share a single source sample, sequenced in a study of identical twins. MiXCR, run by TCRdb on the 5' RACE reads, gives a single entry per CDR3 protein. The table has 1,800,000 or so distinct CDR3 sequences, 25% to 35% seen once; the top ten hold 0.25% to 0.3%. Sequencing used cord blood. These receptor sequences come from a newborn girl in good health.

The V gene is TRBV10-2, the J gene TRBJ2-3, with D hard to call. The length of the CDR3 is 12 residues. Trimming removed 2 bases from V and 8 bases from J, with 8 bases in between. CDR1 and CDR2 (germline): WSHSY, SAAADI. CDR3 loop: CASSEARGTQYF. CDR3 coding DNA: TGCGCCAGCAGTGAGGCTAGAGGTACGCAGTATTTT.

This clonotype appeared a few times. The chain links TRBV4-1 to TRBJ1-2, with D possibly being TRBD1 (6 bases). Trimming left V 8 bases short and J 8 bases short, with 15 bases between. The CDR3 consists of 12 residues. CDR1 is MGHRA and CDR2 is YSYEKL in the germline V gene. The CDR3 DNA sequence: TGCGCCAGCCCCTACAGGGAGCAAGGCTACACCTTC. Translation gives CASPYREQGYTF.

The gene calls are TRBV5-1 and TRBJ2-7, with 8 positions matching TRBD2. From germline, CDR1 is SGHRS and CDR2 YFSETQ. This CDR3 has 15 amino acids. With V trimmed by 3 bases and J by 3 bases, 8 bases remained unmatched. DNA for the CDR3: TGCGCCAGCAGCTCAACCGGGACTAGAGGCTACGAGCAGTACTTC. As protein: CASSSTGTRGYEQYF.

This clonotype turned up a few times. This chain connects TRBV29-1 to TRBJ2-5; D may be TRBD2 (5 bases). Germline CDR1 and CDR2: SQVTM and ANQGSEA. CDR3 length: 15 residues. The V gene lost 6 bases and the J gene lost 2 bases, with 19 bases spanning the gap. The CDR3 DNA follows: TGCAGCGTGACTATACCGGGTCCCATTCAAGAGACCCAGTACTTC. Amino acid sequence: CSVTIPGPIQETQYF.

In this sample, this clonotype turned up a few times. CDR3 amino acids: CASSFPTTGELFF. DNA for the CDR3: TGTGCCAGCAGTTTCCCGACAACCGGGGAGCTGTTTTTT. This chain links TRBV28 with TRBJ2-2; D ambiguous. V gave up 3 bases and J gave up 5 bases, with 7 bases separating them. CDR3 size: 13 residues. In germline, CDR1 is MDHEN, CDR2 SYDVKM.

The chain combines TRBV9 with TRBJ2-4; TRBD2 aligns across 7 bases. The CDR3 spans 13 residues. Germline lookup yields CDR1 SGDLS and CDR2 YYNGEE. Unmatched junction bases numbered 3, after V lost 3 bases and J lost 6 bases. The CDR3 bases are TGTGCCAGCAGCGGAAGACTAGCAAACATTCAGTACTTC. As protein: CASSGRLANIQYF.

This clonotype was seen ten or more times. The rearrangement joins TRBV9 to TRBJ1-5, with D possibly being TRBD1 (6 bases). V lost 3 bases and J 2 bases, leaving 9 bases between the germline ends. Germline values: CDR1 SGDLS, CDR2 YYNGEE. The CDR3 runs to 14 residues. CDR3 coding DNA: TGTGCCAGCAGCGCGGGGACACGCAATCAGCCCCAGCATTTT. Translation gives CASSAGTRNQPQHF.

This clonotype was counted between two and nine times. This chain links TRBV6-1 with TRBJ2-1; tentatively, D is TRBD1 (6 bases). The tail of the sequence fits TRBJ2-7 better, so the J call may be wrong. This CDR3 is built from 15 residues. The germline gives CDR1 MNHNS, CDR2 SASEGT. Here the CDR3 DNA reads TGTGCCAGCATCAGACAGGTGGCCACCTACAATGAGCAGTACTTC. Translating gives CASIRQVATYNEQYF.

This clonotype came up a few times. The J gene is TRBJ2-7, the V gene TRBV10-3, with 8 bases that match TRBD2. Per the germline V gene, CDR1 is ENHRY and CDR2 is SYGVKD. V shed 5 bases and J 2 bases; nucleotides not matched to a gene: 2. The CDR3 has 13 residues. The chain's CDR3 is CAISTGLAYEQYF. The DNA for the CDR3 is TGTGCCATCAGTACGGGACTAGCCTACGAGCAGTACTTC.

The chain combines TRBV10-3 with TRBJ1-5; D is perhaps TRBD1 (6 bases). Germline V lookup: CDR1 ENHRY, CDR2 SYGVKD. V was shortened by 6 bases and J by 6 bases, with 15 bases between the two germline ends. CDR3 length: 14 residues. CDR3 sequence reads: CAISLNRETQPQHF. CDR3 coding DNA: TGTGCCATCAGCCTCAACAGGGAGACTCAGCCCCAGCATTTT.

In its sample, this clonotype was seen a few times. The gene calls are TRBV7-9 and TRBJ1-1; D is perhaps TRBD1 (5 bases). Germline V gives CDR1 SEHNR, CDR2 FQNEAQ (reference sequence). CDR3 length: 17 amino acids. V lost 5 bases and J 1 base, leaving 20 bases between the germline ends. In nucleotides, the CDR3 is TGTGCCAGCAGCCCTTACTCAGGGCCATATGGGAACACTGAAGCTTTCTTT. Protein sequence: CASSPYSGPYGNTEAFF.

This clonotype was seen repeatedly, ten times or more. V gene TRBV29-1 combines with J gene TRBJ1-2; D might be TRBD1 (6 bases). Germline CDR1 SQVTM, CDR2 ANQGSEA. V was pared by 7 bases and J by 10 bases, with 19 bases between. This CDR3 is built from 12 residues. The CDR3 loop reads CSAYRTVADYTF. For the CDR3, the DNA is TGCAGCGCATACCGGACAGTCGCGGACTACACCTTC.

CDR3 sequence reads: CASSQPYLGGDDNGYTF. Written as DNA, the CDR3 is TGCGCCAGCAGCCAACCCTACCTTGGAGGGGATGACAATGGCTACACCTTC. V and J are TRBV4-1 and TRBJ1-2; D may be TRBD1 (5 bases). CDR3 length equals 17 residues. V lost 2 bases, J lost 6 bases, and 22 bases lay in between. Germline CDR1 MGHRA, CDR2 YSYEKL.

This clonotype was counted once. This chain joins TRBV25-1 and TRBJ2-3; 8 bases line up with TRBD2. Per the germline V gene, CDR1 is MGHDK and CDR2 is SYGVNS. After removal of 3 bases from V and 2 bases from J, the junction contained 4 bases not matched to a gene. This CDR3 is built from 15 residues. The CDR3 is CASSEALAVTDTQYF. CDR3 coding DNA: TGTGCCAGCAGTGAGGCACTAGCGGTCACAGATACGCAGTATTTT.

The CDR3 nucleotides read TGCAGTGCTAGAGGCAGGGCTCTAAATCAGCCCCAGCATTTT. Protein: CSARGRALNQPQHF. The V call is TRBV20-1, the J call TRBJ1-5, with a weak D call TRBD1 (5 bases). The CDR3 length is 14 residues. CDR1 is DFQATT and CDR2 is SNEGSKA in the germline V gene (reference sequence). Trimming left V 1 base short and J 4 bases short, with 11 bases between.

The chain has TRBV11-2 and TRBJ2-7; TRBD2 aligns across 10 bases. The CDR3 loop spans 15 amino acids. V trimming: 6 bases; J trimming: 2 bases; junction bases outside the gene matches: 7. Germline lookup yields CDR1 SGHAT and CDR2 FQNNGV. The CDR3: CASRPGTSAPYEQYF. CDR3 DNA: TGTGCCAGCAGACCCGGGACTAGCGCTCCCTACGAGCAGTACTTC.

The chain joins TRBV14 to TRBJ2-5; D is uncertain. The DNA end lines up better with TRBJ2-4; the J call may be wrong. Germline CDR1 reads SGHDN; CDR2 reads FVKESK. The CDR3 contains 14 residues. In nucleotides, the CDR3 is TGTGCCAGCAGCCAAGAGGCTCCGTGGGCCATTCAGTACTTC. It is translated as CASSQEAPWAIQYF.